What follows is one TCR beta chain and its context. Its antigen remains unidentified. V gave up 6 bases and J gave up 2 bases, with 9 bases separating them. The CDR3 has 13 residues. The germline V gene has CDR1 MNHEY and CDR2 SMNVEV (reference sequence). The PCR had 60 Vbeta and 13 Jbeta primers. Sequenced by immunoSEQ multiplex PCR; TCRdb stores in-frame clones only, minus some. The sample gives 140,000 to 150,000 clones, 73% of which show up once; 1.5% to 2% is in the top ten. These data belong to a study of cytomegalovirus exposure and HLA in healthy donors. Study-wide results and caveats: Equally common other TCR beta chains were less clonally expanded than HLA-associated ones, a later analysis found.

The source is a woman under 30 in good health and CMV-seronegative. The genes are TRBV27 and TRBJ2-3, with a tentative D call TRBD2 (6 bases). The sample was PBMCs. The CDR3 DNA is TGTGCCAGCAGATGGGACTCCACAGATACGCAGTATTTT. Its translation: CASRWDSTDTQYF.